This T cell receptor (beta chain) is drawn from a study of T cell changes during pregnancy in multiple sclerosis. The CDR3 runs 17 residues. In germline, CDR1 is SGHNT, CDR2 YENEEA. J gave up 4 bases and V 4 bases, and 9 bases lay outside the gene matches. Here immunoSEQ multiplex PCR was the method, and the copy in TCRdb shows in-frame clones only, minus some. Of under 45,000 clones listed, roughly 84% are singletons. The receptor was derived from a female donor with multiple sclerosis, enrolled in a pregnancy study. The chain uses TRBV11-3 and TRBJ2-3, with 12 bases aligning to TRBD2. The specimen was CD8+ T cells from peripheral blood mononuclear cells, collected in the first trimester of pregnancy. This chain's CDR3 is CASSSRETSGGADTQYF. CDR3 nucleotides: TGTGCCAGCAGCTCCCGAGAGACTAGCGGGGGCGCAGATACGCAGTATTTT.